The clone carrying this T cell receptor beta chain was observed once. As yet, its antigen is unknown. The data stem from a study of cytotoxic CD8 clonotypes in ibrutinib-treated CLL. Across the whole study: Responses: 24 partial, 2 complete; after median roughly 63 months, approximately 15 stayed remitted, approximately twelve progressed. The study, taken as a whole, reports: Clonality went up at the time of ibrutinib response, stayed stable in sustained remission, and later dropped back toward its baseline level at progression. With treatment, public clonotypes, which were uncommon, either contracted or remained stable.

The CDR3 extends over 17 amino acids. Germline V CDR1 and CDR2: LNHDA, SQIVND (reference sequence). The V and J ends lost 5 bases and 2 bases, in that order; junction bases with no gene match: 5. Depths of 1 in 200,000 to 1 in 1 million T cells were the sequencing target. Profiled with immunoSEQ multiplex PCR; TCRdb holds only in-frame clones, not every one. This table holds some 310,000 clones, around four fifths found once. The genes are TRBV19 and TRBJ2-6, with 11 bases fitting TRBD2. The sequence came from a human donor with chronic lymphocytic leukemia. Sample: PBMCs, taken before ibrutinib treatment. In DNA form, the CDR3 reads TGTGCCAGTAGTGTATTACTAGCGGGAGCTGGGGCCAACGTCCTGACTTTC. This gives the protein CASSVLLAGAGANVLTF.